Given below is one T cell receptor beta chain in context. What it binds is unknown. cDNA synthesis used the whole RNA isolate, giving expressed TCRB sequences. Generated by immunoSEQ multiplex PCR, the TCRdb table keeps only in-frame clones and is missing some. The data show approximately 150,000 clones, about 10% seen once. This specimen comes from a study of beta chain features in type 1 diabetes. Study-wide results and caveats: For Type 1 diabetes patients, all four CD4+ subsets carried TCRB CDR3s that were moderately but significantly shorter.

This CDR3 is built from 13 residues. Looked up from germline, CDR1 is MNHEY and CDR2 is SMNVEV (reference sequence). Deletions cut 3 bases from V and 6 bases from J, with 12 bases between. The source material was naive CD4+ T cells from blood. The chain links TRBV27 to TRBJ2-7, with D maybe TRBD2 (5 bases). The source of this sequence is a man aged 18 to 30 in good health. Here the CDR3 reads CASSFPGMGEQYF. The CDR3 coding sequence is TGTGCCAGCAGTTTTCCGGGGATGGGCGAGCAGTACTTC.